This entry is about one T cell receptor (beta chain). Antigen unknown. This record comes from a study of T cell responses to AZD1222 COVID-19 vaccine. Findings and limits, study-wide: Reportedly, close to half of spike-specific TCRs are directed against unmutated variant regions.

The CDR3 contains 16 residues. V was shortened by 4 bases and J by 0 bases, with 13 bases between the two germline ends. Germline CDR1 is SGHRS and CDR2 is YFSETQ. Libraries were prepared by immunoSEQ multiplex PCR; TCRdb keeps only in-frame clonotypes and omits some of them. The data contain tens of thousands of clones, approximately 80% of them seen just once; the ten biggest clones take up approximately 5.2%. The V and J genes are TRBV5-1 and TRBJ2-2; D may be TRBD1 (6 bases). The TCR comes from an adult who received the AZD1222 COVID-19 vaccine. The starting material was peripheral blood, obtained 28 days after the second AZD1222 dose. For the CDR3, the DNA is TGCGCCAGCAGCCTACAGGGCCTCGCGAACACCGGGGAGCTGTTTTTT. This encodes CASSLQGLANTGELFF. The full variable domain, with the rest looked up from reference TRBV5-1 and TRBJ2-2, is KAGVTQTPRYLIKTRGQQVTLSCSPISGHRSVSWYQQTPGQGLQFLFEYFSETQRNKGNFPGRFSGRQFSNSRSEMNVSTLELGDSALYLCASSLQGLANTGELFFGEGSRLTVL.